A single sample gave rise to the 12 T cell receptor beta chains below, sequenced in a study of blood T cell repertoires in COVID-19. Sequencing was performed with immunoSEQ multiplex PCR; in TCRdb, only in-frame clones are kept and a portion is missing. This sample has about 130,000 clones, with roughly 86% found just once. The sequenced sample was peripheral blood. Every receptor here comes from a woman aged 70-85 years with COVID-19, enrolled during active disease.

The chain uses TRBV5-8 and TRBJ2-2; the match to TRBD1 covers 8 bases. V trimming: 4 bases; J trimming: 4 bases; junction bases outside the gene matches: 6. Germline-derived CDR1 and CDR2 are SGHTS and YDEGEE. The CDR3 runs 15 residues. The CDR3 reads CASSLDRVVTGELFF. In nucleotides, the CDR3 is TGTGCCAGCAGCCTGGACAGGGTGGTCACCGGGGAGCTGTTTTTT.

The chain has TRBV11-2 and TRBJ2-1, with D tentatively TRBD2 (6 bases). Deletions cut 5 bases from V and 5 bases from J, with 16 bases between. The CDR3 consists of 15 residues. Germline V CDR1 and CDR2: SGHAT, FQNNGV. The CDR3 loop is CASSPPRLGHNEQFF. CDR3 coding DNA: TGTGCCAGCAGCCCCCCCCGACTAGGCCACAATGAGCAGTTCTTC.

J is TRBJ2-7 and V is TRBV11-3, with 9 bases fitting TRBD2. This CDR3 is built from 13 residues. V lost 5 bases, J lost 6 bases, and 5 bases stayed unmatched. The germline CDR1 and CDR2 sequences are SGHNT and YENEEA. CDR3 DNA sequence: TGTGCCAGCAGCCGCGGGGGGGCTGGCGAGCAGTACTTC. It specifies CASSRGGAGEQYF.

CDR3 sequence (DNA): TGTGCCAGTAGTTCCTGGACAGGGGCGAACACCGGGGAGCTGTTTTTT. Encoded protein: CASSSWTGANTGELFF. This chain connects TRBV19 to TRBJ2-2; 9 positions agree with TRBD1. The junction had 4 bases not matched to a gene; V was cut back by 5 bases and J by 0 bases. This CDR3 has 16 amino acids. Germline CDR1 is LNHDA and CDR2 is SQIVND (reference sequence).

The V and J genes are TRBV7-8 and TRBJ1-5; unclear D gene. The CDR3 is 16 amino acids. CDR1 and CDR2 from the germline V gene are SGHVS and FQNEAQ. The ends were cut back, 0 bases at V and 3 bases at J, with 12 bases in the middle. The CDR3 DNA is TGTGCCAGCAGCTTAGCAATTCGGGGAAACAATCAGCCCCAGCATTTT. Its translation is CASSLAIRGNNQPQHF.

The gene calls are TRBV10-3 and TRBJ1-3; 7 bases match TRBD1. There are 15 residues in the CDR3. Germline loops: CDR1 ENHRY, CDR2 SYGVKD. J lost 8 bases, V lost 6 bases, and 13 bases had no gene match. The CDR3 DNA sequence: TGTGCCATCAGGACGAGTATCGACAGGGCGCACACCATATATTTT. Encoded protein: CAIRTSIDRAHTIYF.

V and J are TRBV5-1 and TRBJ1-1; D may be TRBD1 (5 bases). Per the germline V gene, CDR1 is SGHRS and CDR2 is YFSETQ. Trimming removed 2 bases from V and 5 bases from J, with 13 bases in between. The CDR3 is 14 residues long. In nucleotides, the CDR3 is TGCGCCAGCAGCTTTCCGGGGGAAGGGACTGAAGCTTTCTTT. It specifies CASSFPGEGTEAFF. Filled out from reference TRBV5-1 and TRBJ1-1, the complete variable domain reads KAGVTQTPRYLIKTRGQQVTLSCSPISGHRSVSWYQQTPGQGLQFLFEYFSETQRNKGNFPGRFSGRQFSNSRSEMNVSTLELGDSALYLCASSFPGEGTEAFFGQGTRLTVV.

This sequence joins TRBV3-1 (or the pseudogene TRBV3-2) and TRBJ2-2; TRBD2 agrees at 10 bases. Looked up from germline, CDR1 is LGHDT and CDR2 is YNNKEL (reference sequence). J was trimmed by 5 bases and V by 0 bases; bases with no gene match: 9. The length of the CDR3 is 18 residues. This CDR3 is CASSQDRSGGARTGELFF. CDR3 coding DNA: TGTGCCAGCAGCCAAGATCGCAGCGGGGGGGCCCGAACCGGGGAGCTGTTTTTT.

V is TRBV5-6 and J is TRBJ2-1, with 11 bases fitting TRBD1. This CDR3 has 15 residues. V was pared by 3 bases and J by 4 bases, with 3 bases of the junction left unmatched. From germline, CDR1 is SGHDT and CDR2 YYEEEE. The CDR3 protein is CASSSDRGLYNEQFF. Here the CDR3 DNA reads TGTGCCAGCAGCTCGGACAGGGGGCTATACAATGAGCAGTTCTTC. The variable domain in full, with the rest retrieved from reference TRBV5-6 and TRBJ2-1, is DAGVTQSPTHLIKTRGQQVTLRCSPKSGHDTVSWYQQALGQGPQFIFQYYEEEERQRGNFPDRFSGHQFPNYSSELNVNALLLGDSALYLCASSSDRGLYNEQFFGPGTRLTVL.

The chain is built from TRBV11-2 and TRBJ2-1; 11 bases fit TRBD2. The CDR3 is 15 amino acids. With V trimmed by 3 bases and J by 5 bases, 3 bases remained unmatched. Per germline, CDR1 SGHAT and CDR2 FQNNGV. CDR3 DNA: TGTGCCAGCAGCTTCCAACTAGCGGGGGACAATGAGCAGTTCTTC. Encoded protein: CASSFQLAGDNEQFF. Full variable domain (rest looked up from reference TRBV11-2 and TRBJ2-1): EAGVAQSPRYKIIEKRQSVAFWCNPISGHATLYWYQQILGQGPKLLIQFQNNGVVDDSQLPKDRFSAERLKGVDSTLKIQPAKLEDSAVYLCASSFQLAGDNEQFFGPGTRLTVL.

The chain links TRBV14 to TRBJ2-7; 10 bases line up with TRBD2. Germline V gives CDR1 SGHDN, CDR2 FVKESK. With 5 bases clipped from V and 0 bases from J, the junction kept 4 bases outside the gene matches. This CDR3 is built from 15 residues. The CDR3 DNA is TGTGCCAGCAGCAAACTAGCGGGGAGCTCCTACGAGCAGTACTTC. Its translation: CASSKLAGSSYEQYF.

V and J are TRBV7-2 and TRBJ2-1; no reliable D call. V was cut by 0 bases and J by 9 bases, with 9 bases left in between. Germline V gene lookup returns CDR1 SGHTA and CDR2 FQGNSA. The CDR3 totals 13 residues. DNA for the CDR3: TGTGCCAGCAGCTTAGCTGGCGGCTTTGAGCAGTTCTTC. The encoded protein is CASSLAGGFEQFF.